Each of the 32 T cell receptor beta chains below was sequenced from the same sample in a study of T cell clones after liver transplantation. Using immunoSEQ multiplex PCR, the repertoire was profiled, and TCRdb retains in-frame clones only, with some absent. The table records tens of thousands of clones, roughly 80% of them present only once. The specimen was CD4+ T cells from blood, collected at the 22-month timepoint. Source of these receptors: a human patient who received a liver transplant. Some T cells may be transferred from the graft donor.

The CDR3 nucleotides read TGTGCCAGCAGTCGAGACAGGGGCAATCAGCCCCAGCATTTT. Encoded protein: CASSRDRGNQPQHF. The gene calls are TRBV2 and TRBJ1-5, with TRBD1 matching over 7 bases. The CDR3 runs to 14 residues. V lost 5 bases and J lost 2; bases outside the gene matches: 3. Germline V gene data show CDR1 as SNHLY and CDR2 as FYNNEI.

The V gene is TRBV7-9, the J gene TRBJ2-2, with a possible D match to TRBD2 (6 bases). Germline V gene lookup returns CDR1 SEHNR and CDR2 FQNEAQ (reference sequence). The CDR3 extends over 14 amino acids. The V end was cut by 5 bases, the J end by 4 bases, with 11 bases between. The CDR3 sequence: CASSPGLSTGELFF. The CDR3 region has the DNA TGTGCCAGCAGCCCCGGACTATCCACCGGGGAGCTGTTTTTT.

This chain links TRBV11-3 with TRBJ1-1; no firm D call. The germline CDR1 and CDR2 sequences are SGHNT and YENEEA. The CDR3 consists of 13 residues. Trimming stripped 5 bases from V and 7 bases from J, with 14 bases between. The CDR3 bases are TGTGCCAGCAGCGCCTCCGGGGAGCTTGAAGCTTTCTTT. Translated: CASSASGELEAFF.

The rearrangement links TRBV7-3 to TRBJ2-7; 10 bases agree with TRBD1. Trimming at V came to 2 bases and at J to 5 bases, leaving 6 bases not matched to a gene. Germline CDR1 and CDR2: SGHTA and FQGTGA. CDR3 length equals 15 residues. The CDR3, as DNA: TGTGCCAGCAGCTTAGCGGGGACAGGGGTGGACGAGCAGTACTTC. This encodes CASSLAGTGVDEQYF. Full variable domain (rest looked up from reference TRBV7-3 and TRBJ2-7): GAGVSQTPSNKVTEKGKYVELRCDPISGHTALYWYRQSLGQGPEFLIYFQGTGAADDSGLPNDRFFAVRPEGSVSTLKIQRTERGDSAVYLCASSLAGTGVDEQYFGPGTRLTVT.

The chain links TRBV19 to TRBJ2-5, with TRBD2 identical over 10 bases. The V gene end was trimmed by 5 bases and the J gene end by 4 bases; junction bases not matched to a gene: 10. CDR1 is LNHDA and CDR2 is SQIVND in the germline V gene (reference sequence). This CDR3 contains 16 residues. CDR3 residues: CASSPLVAGGGETQYF. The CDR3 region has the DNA TGTGCCAGTAGTCCCCTAGTAGCGGGGGGCGGAGAGACCCAGTACTTC.

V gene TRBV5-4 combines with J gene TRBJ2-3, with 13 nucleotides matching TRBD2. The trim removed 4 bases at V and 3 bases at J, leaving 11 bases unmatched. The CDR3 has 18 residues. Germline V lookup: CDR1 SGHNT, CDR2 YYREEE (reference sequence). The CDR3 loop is CASSRDSPGLAGTDTQYF. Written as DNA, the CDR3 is TGTGCCAGCAGCCGAGACTCCCCGGGACTAGCGGGAACAGATACGCAGTATTTT.

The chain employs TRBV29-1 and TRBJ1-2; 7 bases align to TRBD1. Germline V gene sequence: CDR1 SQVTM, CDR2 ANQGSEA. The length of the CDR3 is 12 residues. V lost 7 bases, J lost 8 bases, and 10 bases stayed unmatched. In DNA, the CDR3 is TGCAGCGCGACAGGGACATTGAACGGCTACACCTTC. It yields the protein CSATGTLNGYTF.

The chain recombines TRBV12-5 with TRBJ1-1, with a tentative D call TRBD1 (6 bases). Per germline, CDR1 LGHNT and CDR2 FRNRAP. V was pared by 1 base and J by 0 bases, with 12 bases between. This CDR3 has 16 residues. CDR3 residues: CASGLGGAGVNTEAFF. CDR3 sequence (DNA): TGTGCTAGTGGTTTGGGGGGGGCTGGAGTGAACACTGAAGCTTTCTTT.

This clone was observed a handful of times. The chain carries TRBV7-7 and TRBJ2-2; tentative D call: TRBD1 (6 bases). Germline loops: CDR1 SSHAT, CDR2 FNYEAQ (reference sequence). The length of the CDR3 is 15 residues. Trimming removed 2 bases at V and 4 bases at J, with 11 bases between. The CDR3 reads CASSLMGAGTGELFF. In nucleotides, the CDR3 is TGTGCCAGCAGCTTAATGGGGGCCGGCACCGGGGAGCTGTTTTTT.

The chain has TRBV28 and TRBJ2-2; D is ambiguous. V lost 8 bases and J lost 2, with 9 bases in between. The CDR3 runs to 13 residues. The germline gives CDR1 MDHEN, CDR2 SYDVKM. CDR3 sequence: CASFSSNTGELFF. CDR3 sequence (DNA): TGTGCCAGCTTCAGCAGTAACACCGGGGAGCTGTTTTTT.

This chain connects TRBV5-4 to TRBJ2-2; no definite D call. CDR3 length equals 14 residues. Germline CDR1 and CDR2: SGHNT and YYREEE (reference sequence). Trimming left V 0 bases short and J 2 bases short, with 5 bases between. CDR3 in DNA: TGTGCCAGCAGCTTGGTTTCAAACACCGGGGAGCTGTTTTTT. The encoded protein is CASSLVSNTGELFF.

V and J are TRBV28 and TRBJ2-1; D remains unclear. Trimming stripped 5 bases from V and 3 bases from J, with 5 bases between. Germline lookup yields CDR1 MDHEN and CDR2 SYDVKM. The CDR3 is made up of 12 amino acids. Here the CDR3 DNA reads TGTGCCAGCAGTCCTATCTACAATGAGCAGTTCTTC. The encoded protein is CASSPIYNEQFF.

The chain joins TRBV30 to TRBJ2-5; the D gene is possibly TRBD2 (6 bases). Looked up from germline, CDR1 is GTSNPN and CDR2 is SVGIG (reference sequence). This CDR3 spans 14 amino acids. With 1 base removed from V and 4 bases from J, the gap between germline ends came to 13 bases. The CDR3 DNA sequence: TGTGCCTGGAGTGACGGGATGGGGGGAGAGACCCAGTACTTC. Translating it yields CAWSDGMGGETQYF.

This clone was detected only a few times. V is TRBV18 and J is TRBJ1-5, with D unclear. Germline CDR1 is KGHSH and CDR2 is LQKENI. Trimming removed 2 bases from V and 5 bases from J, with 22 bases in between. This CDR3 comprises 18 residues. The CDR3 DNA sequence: TGTGCCAGCTCACCAACACGCTTGTACAGCCATCTTTATCAGCCCCAGCATTTT. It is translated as CASSPTRLYSHLYQPQHF.

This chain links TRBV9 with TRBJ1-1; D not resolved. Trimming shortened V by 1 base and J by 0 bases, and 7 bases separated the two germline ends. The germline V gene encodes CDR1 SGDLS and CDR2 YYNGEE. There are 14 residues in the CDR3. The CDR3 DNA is TGTGCCAGCAGCGTACAAGCGGTGAACACTGAAGCTTTCTTT. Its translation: CASSVQAVNTEAFF.

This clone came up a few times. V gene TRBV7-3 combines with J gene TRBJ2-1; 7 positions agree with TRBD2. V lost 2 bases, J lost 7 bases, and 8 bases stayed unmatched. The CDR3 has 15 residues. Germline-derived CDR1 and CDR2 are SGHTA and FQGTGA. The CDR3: CASSLRGGSANEQFF. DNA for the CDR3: TGTGCCAGCAGCTTACGAGGCGGGAGCGCGAATGAGCAGTTCTTC.

The CDR3 spells CASNPLAGGPDTQYF. DNA for the CDR3: TGTGCCAGCAACCCCCTAGCGGGGGGGCCAGATACGCAGTATTTT. V gene TRBV7-2 combines with J gene TRBJ2-3; TRBD2 matches 12 bases. CDR1 is SGHTA and CDR2 is FQGNSA in the germline V gene. This CDR3 has 15 residues. Trimming cost V 7 bases and J 4 bases; bases outside gene matches: 6.

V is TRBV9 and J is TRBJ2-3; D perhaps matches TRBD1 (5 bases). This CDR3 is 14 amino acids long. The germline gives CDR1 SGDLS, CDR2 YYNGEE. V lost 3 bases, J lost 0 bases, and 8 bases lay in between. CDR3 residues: CASSETASTDTQYF. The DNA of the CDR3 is TGTGCCAGCAGCGAGACAGCTAGCACAGATACGCAGTATTTT.

The CDR3 loop reads CSVAGTSWGNTIYF. The CDR3 region has the DNA TGCAGCGTTGCCGGGACATCATGGGGAAACACCATATATTTT. The chain uses TRBV29-1 and TRBJ1-3, with D perhaps matching TRBD1 (6 bases). The CDR3 totals 14 residues. The V gene lost 4 bases and the J gene lost 4 bases, with 14 bases spanning the gap. Germline lookup yields CDR1 SQVTM and CDR2 ANQGSEA.

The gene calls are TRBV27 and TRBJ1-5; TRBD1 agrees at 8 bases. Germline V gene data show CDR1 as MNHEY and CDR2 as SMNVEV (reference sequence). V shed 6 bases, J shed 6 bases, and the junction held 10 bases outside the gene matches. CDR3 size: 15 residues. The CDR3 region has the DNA TGTGCCAGCAGCCTGAGGCAGGGGGCAACTCAGCCCCAGCATTTT. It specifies CASSLRQGATQPQHF.

CDR3 region: CASSFGGSFNEQFF. The CDR3 bases are TGTGCCAGCAGCTTCGGCGGGAGTTTTAATGAGCAGTTCTTC. V and J are TRBV11-3 and TRBJ2-1; 7 positions match TRBD2. The CDR3 is made up of 14 amino acids. V lost 3 bases, J lost 7 bases, and 6 bases stayed unmatched. Germline CDR1 reads SGHNT; CDR2 reads YENEEA.

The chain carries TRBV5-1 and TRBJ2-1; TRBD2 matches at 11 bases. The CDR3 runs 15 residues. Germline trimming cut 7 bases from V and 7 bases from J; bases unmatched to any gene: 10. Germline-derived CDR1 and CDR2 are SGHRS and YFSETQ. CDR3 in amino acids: CASYKLAGAENEQFF. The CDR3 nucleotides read TGCGCCAGCTACAAACTAGCGGGAGCAGAAAATGAGCAGTTCTTC.

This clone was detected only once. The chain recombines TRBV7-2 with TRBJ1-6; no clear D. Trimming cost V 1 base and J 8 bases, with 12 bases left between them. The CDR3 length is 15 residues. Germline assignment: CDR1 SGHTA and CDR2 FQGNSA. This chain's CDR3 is CASSLVGIPHSPLHF. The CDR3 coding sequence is TGTGCCAGCAGCTTAGTCGGTATCCCCCATTCACCCCTCCACTTT.

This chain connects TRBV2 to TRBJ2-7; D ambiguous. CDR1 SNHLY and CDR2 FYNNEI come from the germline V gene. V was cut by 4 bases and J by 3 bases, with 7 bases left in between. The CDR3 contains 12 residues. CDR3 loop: CASSVLGYEQYF. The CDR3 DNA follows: TGTGCCAGCAGTGTATTGGGCTACGAGCAGTACTTC.

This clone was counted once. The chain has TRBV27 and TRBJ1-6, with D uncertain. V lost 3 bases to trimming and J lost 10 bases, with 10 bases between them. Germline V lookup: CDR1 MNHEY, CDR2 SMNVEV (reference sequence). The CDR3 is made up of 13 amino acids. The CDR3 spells CASSFAETSPLHF. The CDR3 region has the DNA TGTGCCAGCAGTTTTGCAGAAACCTCACCCCTCCACTTT.

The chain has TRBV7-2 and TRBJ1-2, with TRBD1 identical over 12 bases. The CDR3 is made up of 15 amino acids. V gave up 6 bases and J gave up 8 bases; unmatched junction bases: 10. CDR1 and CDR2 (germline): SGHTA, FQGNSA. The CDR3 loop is CASSLTGQGAEGYTF. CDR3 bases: TGTGCCAGCAGTTTAACGGGACAGGGGGCTGAGGGCTACACCTTC.

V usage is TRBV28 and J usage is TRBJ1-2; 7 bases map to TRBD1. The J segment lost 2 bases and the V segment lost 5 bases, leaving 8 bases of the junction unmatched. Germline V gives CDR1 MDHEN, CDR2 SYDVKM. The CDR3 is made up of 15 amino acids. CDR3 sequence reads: CASSDSGGQNYGYTF. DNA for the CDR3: TGTGCCAGCAGTGATTCGGGGGGACAGAACTATGGCTACACCTTC.

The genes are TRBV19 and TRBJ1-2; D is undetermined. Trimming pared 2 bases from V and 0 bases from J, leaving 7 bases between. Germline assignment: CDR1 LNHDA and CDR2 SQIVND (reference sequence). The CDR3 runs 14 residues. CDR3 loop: CASSIFRANYGYTF. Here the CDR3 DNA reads TGTGCCAGTAGTATATTCAGAGCTAACTATGGCTACACCTTC.

CDR3: CASSPQGDWGTEAFF. CDR3 sequence (DNA): TGTGCCAGCAGCCCCCAGGGAGATTGGGGCACTGAAGCTTTCTTT. This sequence joins TRBV7-9 and TRBJ1-1; D might be TRBD1 (5 bases). This CDR3 spans 15 amino acids. Germline assignment: CDR1 SEHNR and CDR2 FQNEAQ (reference sequence). V was clipped by 5 bases and J by 4 bases, with 17 bases between them.

CDR3 DNA: TGCGCCAGCAGTCAATGGCCAGGGGGTTCTACCTACGAGCAGTACTTC. Translated: CASSQWPGGSTYEQYF. The rearrangement uses TRBV23-1 and TRBJ2-7; TRBD1 matches at 7 bases. Being an ORF, TRBV23-1 has a function that is uncertain. V gave up 1 base and J gave up 2 bases; unmatched junction bases: 8. The CDR3 has 16 amino acids.

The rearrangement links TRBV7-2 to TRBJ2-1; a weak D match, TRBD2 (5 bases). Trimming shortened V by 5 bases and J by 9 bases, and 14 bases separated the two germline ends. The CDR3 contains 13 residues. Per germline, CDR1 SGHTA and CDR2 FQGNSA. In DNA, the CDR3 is TGTGCCAGCAGCCCAACTAGAGTGGGTGAGCAGTTCTTC. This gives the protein CASSPTRVGEQFF.

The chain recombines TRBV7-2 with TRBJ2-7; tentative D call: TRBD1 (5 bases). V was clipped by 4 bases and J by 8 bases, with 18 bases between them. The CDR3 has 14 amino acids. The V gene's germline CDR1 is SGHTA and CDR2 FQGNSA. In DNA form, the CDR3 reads TGTGCCAGCAGCTCAGGCAGGGTAAAGGTTAAGCAGTACTTC. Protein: CASSSGRVKVKQYF.